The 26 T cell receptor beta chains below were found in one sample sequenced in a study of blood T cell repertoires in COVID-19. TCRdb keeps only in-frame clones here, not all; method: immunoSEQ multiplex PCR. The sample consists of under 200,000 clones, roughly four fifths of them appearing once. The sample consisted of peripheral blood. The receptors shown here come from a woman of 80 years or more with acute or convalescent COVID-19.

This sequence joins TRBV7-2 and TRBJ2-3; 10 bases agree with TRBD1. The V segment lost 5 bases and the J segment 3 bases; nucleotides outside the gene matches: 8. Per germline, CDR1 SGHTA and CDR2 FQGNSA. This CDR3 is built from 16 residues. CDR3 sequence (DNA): TGTGCCAGCAGCCCAACCCCGGGACAGGGGACAGATACGCAGTATTTT. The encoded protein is CASSPTPGQGTDTQYF.

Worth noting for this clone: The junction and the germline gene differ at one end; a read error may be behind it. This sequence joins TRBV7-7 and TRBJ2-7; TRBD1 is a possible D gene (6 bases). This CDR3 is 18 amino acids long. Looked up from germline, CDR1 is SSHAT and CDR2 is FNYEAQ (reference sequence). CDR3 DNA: TGTGCTAGCAGCTCACGTACTGCCACGGGACAAGTACGTGTTGAGCAGTACTTC. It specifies CASSSRTATGQVRVEQYF.

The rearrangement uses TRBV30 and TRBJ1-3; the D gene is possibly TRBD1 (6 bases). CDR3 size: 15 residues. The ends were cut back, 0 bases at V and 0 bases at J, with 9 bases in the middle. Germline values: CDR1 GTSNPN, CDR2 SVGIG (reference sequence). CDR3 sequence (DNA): TGTGCCTGGAGTGTAACAGGGAGCTCTGGAAACACCATATATTTT. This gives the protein CAWSVTGSSGNTIYF.

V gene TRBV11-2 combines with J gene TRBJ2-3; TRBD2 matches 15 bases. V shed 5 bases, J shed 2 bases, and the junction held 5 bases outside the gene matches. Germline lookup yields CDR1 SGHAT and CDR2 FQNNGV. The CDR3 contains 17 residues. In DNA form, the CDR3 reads TGTGCCAGCAGCGTAGGACTAGCGGGGGGGTCCACAGATACGCAGTATTTT. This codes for CASSVGLAGGSTDTQYF.

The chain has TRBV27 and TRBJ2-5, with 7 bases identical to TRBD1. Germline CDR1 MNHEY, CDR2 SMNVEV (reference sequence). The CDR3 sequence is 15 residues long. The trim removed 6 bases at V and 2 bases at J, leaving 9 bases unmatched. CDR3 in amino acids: CASRPATGRQETQYF. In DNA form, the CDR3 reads TGTGCCAGCAGACCAGCGACAGGGCGACAAGAGACCCAGTACTTC.

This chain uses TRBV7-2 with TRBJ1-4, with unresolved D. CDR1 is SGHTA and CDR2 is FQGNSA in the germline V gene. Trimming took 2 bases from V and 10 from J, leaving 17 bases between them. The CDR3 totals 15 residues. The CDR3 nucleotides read TGTGCCAGCAGCTTACTGACATCCTCGAGTGGAAAACTGTTTTTT. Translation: CASSLLTSSSGKLFF. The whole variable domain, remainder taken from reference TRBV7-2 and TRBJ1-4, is GAGVSQSPSNKVTEKGKDVELRCDPISGHTALYWYRQSLGQGLEFLIYFQGNSAPDKSGLPSDRFSAERTGGSVSTLTIQRTQQEDSAVYLCASSLLTSSSGKLFFGSGTQLSVL.

In nucleotides, the CDR3 is TGTGCCTGCAAGGGGACAGGGGCGACGAAGACCCAGTACTTC. Translation gives CACKGTGATKTQYF. The chain couples TRBV6-5 to TRBJ2-5, with 10 bases identical to TRBD1. The CDR3 loop spans 14 amino acids. Germline V lookup: CDR1 MNHEY, CDR2 SVGAGI. Trimming at V came to 11 bases and at J to 6 bases, leaving 12 bases not matched to a gene.

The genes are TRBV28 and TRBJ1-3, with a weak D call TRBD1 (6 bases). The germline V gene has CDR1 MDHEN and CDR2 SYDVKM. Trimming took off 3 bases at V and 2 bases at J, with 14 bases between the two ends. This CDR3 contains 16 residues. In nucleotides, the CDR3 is TGTGCCAGCAGTTTGCGCTCCGGGGGGCCTGGAAACACCATATATTTT. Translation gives CASSLRSGGPGNTIYF. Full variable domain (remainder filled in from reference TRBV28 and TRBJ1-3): DVKVTQSSRYLVKRTGEKVFLECVQDMDHENMFWYRQDPGLGLRLIYFSYDVKMKEKGDIPEGYSVSREKKERFSLILESASTNQTSMYLCASSLRSGGPGNTIYFGEGSWLTVV.

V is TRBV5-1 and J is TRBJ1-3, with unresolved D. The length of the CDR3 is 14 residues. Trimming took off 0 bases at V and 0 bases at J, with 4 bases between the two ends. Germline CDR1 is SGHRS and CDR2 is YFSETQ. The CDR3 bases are TGCGCCAGCAGCTTGGGACACTCTGGAAACACCATATATTTT. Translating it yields CASSLGHSGNTIYF.

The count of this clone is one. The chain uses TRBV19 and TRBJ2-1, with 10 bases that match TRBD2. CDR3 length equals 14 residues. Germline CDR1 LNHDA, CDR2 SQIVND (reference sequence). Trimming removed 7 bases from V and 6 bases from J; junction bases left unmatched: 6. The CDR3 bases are TGTGCCAGTAAGCCCAGCGGGAGGGCCAATGAGCAGTTCTTC. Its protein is CASKPSGRANEQFF.

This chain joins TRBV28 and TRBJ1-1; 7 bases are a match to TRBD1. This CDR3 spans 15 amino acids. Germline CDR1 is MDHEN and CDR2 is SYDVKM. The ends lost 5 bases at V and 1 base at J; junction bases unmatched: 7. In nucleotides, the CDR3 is TGTGCCAGCAGTGCTCCGGGACAGCGGAACACTGAAGCTTTCTTT. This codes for CASSAPGQRNTEAFF. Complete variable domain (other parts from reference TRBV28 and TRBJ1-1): DVKVTQSSRYLVKRTGEKVFLECVQDMDHENMFWYRQDPGLGLRLIYFSYDVKMKEKGDIPEGYSVSREKKERFSLILESASTNQTSMYLCASSAPGQRNTEAFFGQGTRLTVV.

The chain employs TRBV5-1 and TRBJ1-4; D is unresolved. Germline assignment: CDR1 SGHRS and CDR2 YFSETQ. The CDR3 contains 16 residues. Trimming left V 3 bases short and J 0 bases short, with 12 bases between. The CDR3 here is CASSSGLKTTNEKLFF. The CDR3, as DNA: TGCGCCAGCAGCTCTGGACTGAAGACAACTAATGAAAAACTGTTTTTT.

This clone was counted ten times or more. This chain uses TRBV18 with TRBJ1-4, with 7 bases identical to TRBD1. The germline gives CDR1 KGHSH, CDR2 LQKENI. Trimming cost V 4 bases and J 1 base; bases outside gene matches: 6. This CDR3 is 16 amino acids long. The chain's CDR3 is CASSQGRTGTNEKLFF. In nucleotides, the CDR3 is TGTGCCAGCTCACAAGGTCGGACAGGAACTAATGAAAAACTGTTTTTT.

DNA for the CDR3: TGCGCCAGCAGTGTAGTGGGGGGGCTGAACACTGAAGCTTTCTTT. Encoded protein: CASSVVGGLNTEAFF. The chain is built from TRBV10-2 and TRBJ1-1; tentative D call: TRBD1 (6 bases). CDR1 and CDR2 from the germline V gene are WSHSY and SAAADI. The CDR3 is 15 amino acids. Trimming stripped 4 bases from V and 0 bases from J, with 12 bases between.

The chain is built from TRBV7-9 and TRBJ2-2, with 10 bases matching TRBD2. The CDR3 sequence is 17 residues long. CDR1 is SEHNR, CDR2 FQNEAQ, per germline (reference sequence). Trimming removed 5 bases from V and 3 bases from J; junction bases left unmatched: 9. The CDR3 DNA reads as TGTGCCAGCAGCCCGCGTACTAGCGGGGCTTACACCGGGGAGCTGTTTTTT. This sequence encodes CASSPRTSGAYTGELFF.

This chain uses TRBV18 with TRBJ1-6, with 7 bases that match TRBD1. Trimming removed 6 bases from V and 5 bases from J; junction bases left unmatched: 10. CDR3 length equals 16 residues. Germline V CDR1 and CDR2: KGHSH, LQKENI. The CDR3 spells CASSASPGQNNSPLHF. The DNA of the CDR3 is TGTGCCAGCTCCGCCTCTCCGGGACAGAATAATTCACCCCTCCACTTT.

The DNA for the CDR3 is TGTGCCAGCAGTGCAGGACAGTTGAACACCGGGGAGCTGTTTTTT. As protein: CASSAGQLNTGELFF. The genes are TRBV2 and TRBJ2-2; the D gene is possibly TRBD1 (6 bases). Trimming stripped 4 bases from V and 1 base from J, with 10 bases between. The CDR3 runs 15 residues. CDR1 is SNHLY and CDR2 is FYNNEI in the germline V gene.

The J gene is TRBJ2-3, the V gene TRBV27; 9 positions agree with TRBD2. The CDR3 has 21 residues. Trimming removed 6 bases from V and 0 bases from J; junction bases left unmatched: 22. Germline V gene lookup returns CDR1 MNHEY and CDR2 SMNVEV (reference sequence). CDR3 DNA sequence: TGTGCCAGCAGCTACCGACTAGCGGATGAACGGTCCCCATTAAGCACAGATACGCAGTATTTT. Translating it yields CASSYRLADERSPLSTDTQYF.

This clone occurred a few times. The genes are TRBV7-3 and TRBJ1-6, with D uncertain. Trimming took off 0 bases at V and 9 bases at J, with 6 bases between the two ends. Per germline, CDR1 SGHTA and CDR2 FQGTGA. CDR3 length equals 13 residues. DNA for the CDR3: TGTGCCAGCAGCTTAACCGGGAGTTCACCCCTCCACTTT. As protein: CASSLTGSSPLHF.

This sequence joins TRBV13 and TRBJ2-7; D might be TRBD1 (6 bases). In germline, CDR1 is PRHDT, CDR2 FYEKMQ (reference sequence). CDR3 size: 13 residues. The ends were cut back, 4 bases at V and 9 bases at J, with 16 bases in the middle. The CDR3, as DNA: TGTGCCAGCAGCTCAACGCGACAGGCTCGGCAGTACTTC. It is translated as CASSSTRQARQYF.

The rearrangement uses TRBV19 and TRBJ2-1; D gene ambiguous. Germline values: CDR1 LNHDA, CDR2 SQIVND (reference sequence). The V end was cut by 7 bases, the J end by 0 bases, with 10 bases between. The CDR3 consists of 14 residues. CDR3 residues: CASIAPSSYNEQFF. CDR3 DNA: TGTGCCAGTATAGCTCCAAGCTCCTACAATGAGCAGTTCTTC.

CDR3 amino acids: CASSVAYGTANEKLFF. The CDR3 DNA follows: TGTGCCAGCAGCGTAGCTTATGGGACAGCTAATGAAAAACTGTTTTTT. This rearrangement joins TRBV9 to TRBJ1-4, with 7 bases that match TRBD1. Germline CDR1 is SGDLS and CDR2 is YYNGEE. This CDR3 is built from 16 residues. Trimming at V came to 0 bases and at J to 3 bases, leaving 5 bases not matched to a gene.

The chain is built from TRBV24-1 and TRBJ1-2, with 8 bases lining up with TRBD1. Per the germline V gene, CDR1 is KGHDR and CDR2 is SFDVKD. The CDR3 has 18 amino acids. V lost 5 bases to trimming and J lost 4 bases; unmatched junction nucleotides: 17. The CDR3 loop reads CATSVPFSPGGSAYGYTF. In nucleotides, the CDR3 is TGTGCCACCAGTGTTCCTTTCAGCCCAGGGGGCTCTGCCTATGGCTACACCTTC.

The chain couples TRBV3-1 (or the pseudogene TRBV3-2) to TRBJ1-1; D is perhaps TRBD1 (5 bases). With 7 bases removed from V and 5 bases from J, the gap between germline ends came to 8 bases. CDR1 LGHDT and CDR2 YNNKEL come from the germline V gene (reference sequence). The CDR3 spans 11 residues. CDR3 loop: CASKGSTEAFF. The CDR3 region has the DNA TGTGCCAGCAAGGGGTCAACTGAAGCTTTCTTT.

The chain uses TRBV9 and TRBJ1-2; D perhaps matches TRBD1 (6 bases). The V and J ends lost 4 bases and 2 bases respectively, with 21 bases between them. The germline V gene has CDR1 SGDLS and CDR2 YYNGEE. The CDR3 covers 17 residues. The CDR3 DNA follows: TGTGCCAGCAGCCGGATTCGGGGGGACACCCGCAACTATGGCTACACCTTC. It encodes CASSRIRGDTRNYGYTF.

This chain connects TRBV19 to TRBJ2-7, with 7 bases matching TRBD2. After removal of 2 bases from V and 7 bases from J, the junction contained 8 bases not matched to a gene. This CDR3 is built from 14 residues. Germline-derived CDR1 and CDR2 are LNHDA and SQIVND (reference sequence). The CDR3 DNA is TGTGCCAGTAGTATAAATAGCGGGTCCCGGGAGCAGTACTTC. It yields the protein CASSINSGSREQYF. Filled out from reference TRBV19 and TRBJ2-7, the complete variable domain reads DGGITQSPKYLFRKEGQNVTLSCEQNLNHDAMYWYRQDPGQGLRLIYYSQIVNDFQKGDIAEGYSVSREKKESFPLTVTSAQKNPTAFYLCASSINSGSREQYFGPGTRLTVT.